The entry that follows covers one T cell receptor beta chain sequence. The antigen remains undetermined. The V end lost 4 bases, the J end lost 5 bases, and 20 bases lay between the germline ends. The CDR3 extends over 16 amino acids. The data are from a study of shared clonotypes between healthy human individuals. The study's findings and limits: Among donors, clonotype sharing was expected to be affected by sequencing depth. Naive subsets generally exceeded memory subsets in estimated richness. Sharing across several donors was seen in roughly 5.2% of naive CD4 clonotypes.

Data came from immunoSEQ multiplex PCR; TCRdb stores just in-frame clones and leaves some out. The sample has around 1.5 million clones; 95% to 99% are singletons. Sequenced: naive CD4+ T cells sorted from blood. Subset described: CD45RA+ positively selected. The rearrangement joins TRBV23-1 to TRBJ1-1, with D possibly TRBD1 on 5 matching bases. TRBV23-1 carries the ORF label, with uncertain function. This receptor was obtained from a man younger than 40 in good health. CDR3 sequence (DNA): TGCGCCAGCAGTCGAGGGAGCTGTCCCGGGGGGACTGAAGCTTTCTTT. Residues: CASSRGSCPGGTEAFF.